What follows are 9 T cell receptor beta chains derived from one specimen sequenced in a study of shared clonotypes between healthy human individuals. Assay: immunoSEQ multiplex PCR; the TCRdb copy retains only in-frame clones and omits some. The sample has 2.3 million or so clones, over 90% seen once. The sequenced sample was naive CD4+ T cells from PBMCs. Subset indicated: CD45RA+ positively selected. These receptors originate from a man between 18 and 29 years old in good health. Some clones in this sample may be carry-over from other donors' samples.

This sequence joins TRBV28 and TRBJ2-7, with TRBD2 matching 9 bases. The CDR3 is made up of 15 amino acids. The J segment lost 3 bases and the V segment lost 2 bases, leaving 5 bases of the junction unmatched. Germline V gene data show CDR1 as MDHEN and CDR2 as SYDVKM. This chain's CDR3 is CASSLRLAGIYEQYF. The DNA for the CDR3 is TGTGCCAGCAGTTTACGGCTAGCGGGGATCTACGAGCAGTACTTC.

The chain carries TRBV7-2 and TRBJ2-3; 9 bases agree with TRBD2. CDR1 and CDR2 from the germline V gene are SGHTA and FQGNSA. The CDR3 length is 18 residues. V was clipped by 4 bases and J by 7 bases; unmatched bases: 18. The CDR3 DNA reads as TGTGCCAGCAGCTCACCCTGGGGGCCGTCTAGCGGGGTGTATACGCAGTATTTT. Translation gives CASSSPWGPSSGVYTQYF.

J is TRBJ2-1 and V is TRBV5-4, with 8 bases fitting TRBD2. V lost 3 bases, J lost 3 bases, and 5 bases stayed unmatched. CDR3 length: 15 amino acids. Germline V CDR1 and CDR2: SGHNT, YYREEE (reference sequence). CDR3 region: CASSSTSGFYNEQFF. The CDR3 nucleotides are TGTGCCAGCAGCTCCACTAGCGGTTTCTACAATGAGCAGTTCTTC.

Details on this clone: Other DNA sequences in the sample encode the same CDR3. The J gene is TRBJ2-7, the V gene TRBV7-9; tentatively, D is TRBD2 (6 bases). Germline CDR1 is SEHNR and CDR2 is FQNEAQ (reference sequence). V was cut by 0 bases and J by 3 bases, with 9 bases left in between. The CDR3 sequence is 14 residues long. Here the CDR3 reads CASSLAGLSYEQYF. CDR3 bases: TGTGCCAGCAGCTTAGCGGGACTCAGCTACGAGCAGTACTTC.

Turning to this clone: One end of the junction fails to match germline, which may point to a read error. This chain connects TRBV9 to TRBJ2-1, with D maybe TRBD2 (5 bases). Germline CDR1 and CDR2: SGDLS and YYNGEE. The CDR3 is 14 amino acids. CDR3 nucleotide sequence: TGTGCCAGCAGCGTAGCGGGGTCCTACGATGAGCAGTTCTTC. Translation gives CASSVAGSYDEQFF.

The rearrangement joins TRBV11-2 to TRBJ2-3; D remains ambiguous. Germline V gene sequence: CDR1 SGHAT, CDR2 FQNNGV. V was clipped by 5 bases and J by 2 bases, with 11 bases between them. This CDR3 has 14 amino acids. CDR3 residues: CASSPLRLTDTQYF. As DNA, the CDR3 is TGTGCCAGCAGCCCCCTGAGGCTCACAGATACGCAGTATTTT.

This clone was seen a single time. V usage is TRBV2 and J usage is TRBJ2-3; 8 positions agree with TRBD2. V lost 6 bases and J lost 3; bases outside the gene matches: 5. The CDR3 length is 14 residues. Germline CDR1 and CDR2: SNHLY and FYNNEI. The CDR3 region is CASSVLAATDTQYF. The CDR3 DNA reads as TGTGCCAGCAGCGTACTAGCGGCAACAGATACGCAGTATTTT. Full variable domain (remainder filled in from reference TRBV2 and TRBJ2-3): EPEVTQTPSHQVTQMGQEVILRCVPISNHLYFYWYRQILGQKVEFLVSFYNNEISEKSEIFDDQFSVERPDGSNFTLKIRSTKLEDSAMYFCASSVLAATDTQYFGPGTRLTVL.

This clone was seen a single time. This sequence joins TRBV11-2 and TRBJ2-1, with 9 bases lining up with TRBD1. The CDR3 length is 17 residues. In germline, CDR1 is SGHAT, CDR2 FQNNGV. V shed 3 bases, J shed 0 bases, and the junction held 6 bases outside the gene matches. The CDR3 bases are TGTGCCAGCAGCTTGGGGACAGGGATCGGCTCCTACAATGAGCAGTTCTTC. As protein: CASSLGTGIGSYNEQFF.

The gene calls are TRBV21-1 and TRBJ2-2; the D segment call TRBD2 is taken from the table without a DNA check. TRBV21-1 is a pseudogene locus. The CDR3 spans 18 residues. The CDR3 nucleotides read TGTGCCAGCAGCAATATTAGCGGGAGGGCCAGTGACACCGGGGAGCTGTTTTTT. This codes for CASSNISGRASDTGELFF.